This T cell receptor (beta chain) was recorded in a study of post-analysis software for immune sequencing data. About the research overall: Patients with relapsing-remitting, secondary progressive and progressive-relapsing multiple sclerosis courses were all represented. Overall study findings and caveats: Significantly decreased normalized Chao1 diversity was recorded for multiple sclerosis patients relative to controls. Five or six TRBV segments appeared more often in patients than in controls, and TRBV5-6, TRBV5-1 and TRBV20-1 were among these. F measure showed strong co-clustering of same-batch samples.

The TCR beta cDNA libraries contained unique molecular identifiers. Roughly 450,000 cDNA molecules were recovered from an input of about 0.85 to 11 million T cells. TCRdb called the PCR reads again in MiXCR, with one record for every CDR3 protein. The repertoire holds hundreds of thousands of distinct CDR3 sequences, with roughly three fifths as singletons. In regard to this clonotype: Its antigen is currently unknown.

The CDR3 is 13 residues long. CDR1 and CDR2 (germline): DFQATT, SNEGSKA (reference sequence). Unmatched junction bases numbered 4, after V lost 4 bases and J lost 4 bases. The clonotype was recovered from a girl aged 2-10 years with multiple sclerosis. Sequenced material: blood. The chain has TRBV20-1 and TRBJ2-3, with 8 positions matching TRBD2. CDR3 coding DNA: TGCAGTGCTAATCTAGCGGGTTCAGATACGCAGTATTTT. This gives the protein CSANLAGSDTQYF.